The T cell receptor beta chain under discussion was sequenced for a study of cytomegalovirus exposure and HLA in healthy donors. Study observations and caveats: The study assumed roughly uniform donor sequencing depth for presence/absence analyses. One variant, a missense change in DCLRE1C, was linked in a later analysis to TCR beta V- and J-gene trimming. Further analysis was carried out later, and it showed several of the most significant clusters appearing linked to common viral pathogens.

As concerns this clone: Antigen unknown.

The PCR contained 60 Vbeta and 13 Jbeta primers. Authors' analysis steps: Later, tens of millions of unique TCR beta chains were counted in an analysis, and approximately 10 million of them were shared. Libraries were prepared by immunoSEQ multiplex PCR; TCRdb keeps only in-frame clonotypes and omits some of them. V and J calls and clone size follow that table, whereas D and trimming were derived from the DNA. The repertoire consists of some 120,000 clones, with 84% occurring once and the leading ten covering about 3%. Sequenced sample: PBMCs. The receptor comes from a woman younger than 30 in good health and CMV-seropositive.

Here the CDR3 reads CASSLTTSGGARVYNEQFF. In nucleotides, the CDR3 is TGCGCCAGCAGCTTGACGACTAGCGGGGGGGCTAGAGTTTACAATGAGCAGTTCTTC. J is TRBJ2-1 and V is TRBV5-1; 14 bases agree with TRBD2. Trimming removed 1 base from V and 4 bases from J; junction bases left unmatched: 10. Germline CDR1 is SGHRS and CDR2 is YFSETQ. The CDR3 sequence is 19 residues long.